This TCR beta chain was retrieved from a study of human T cells and chemical hapten exposure. This clonotype occurred many times. TCRdb re-derived calls from the RACE reads in MiXCR, one entry per CDR3 protein. The sample contains approximately 80,000 distinct CDR3 sequences, 7.5% to 9% of which appear only once. Time point reported: patch test 1, 2 weeks after DPC sensitization. The treatment was: therapeutic diphenylcyclopropenone sensitization with weekly scalp DPC. CDR3 size: 17 residues. Germline values: CDR1 SGHAT, CDR2 FQNNGV. V trimming: 4 bases; J trimming: 5 bases; junction bases outside the gene matches: 16.

The starting material was whole blood, obtained in connection with sensitization to the hapten diphenylcyclopropenone (DPC). This TCR derives from a woman under 40 with alopecia areata. Some clones in this sample may be carry-over from other donors' samples. This sequence joins TRBV11-2 and TRBJ2-7; TRBD1 aligns across 8 bases. CDR3 coding DNA: TGTGCCAGCAGCTCAAGGACAGGGAACCCTCTCCAAAACGAGCAGTACTTC. Its protein is CASSSRTGNPLQNEQYF.